The present entry profiles one TCR beta chain with its context. Its antigen target is currently unknown. No base qualities exist here, and no much larger clone lies one base off it. The cohort consisted of 650 to 850 healthy bone marrow donors. At the time of sampling, every cohort member was nominally healthy, though immune exposures that went unrecorded were likely present. The donor was CMV seronegative and belonged to the group of 350 to 400 seronegative cohort members. Every donor gave a peripheral blood sample, and the peripheral blood mononuclear cells from that sample were used for TCR beta sequencing. The Qiagen DNeasy Blood Extraction Kit was used to extract genomic DNA from the blood cell samples. From the germline V gene, CDR1 is SGHVS and CDR2 is FNYEAQ. From V the trimming removes 0 bases and from J it removes 6 bases, while the gene matches leave 5 bases of the junction unaccounted for. The CDR3 starts with the cysteine, ends with the phenylalanine, and has 17 residues. Only the CDR3 DNA stays, 51 bases, in frame from base 1.

The protocol used for the library was the immunoSEQ multiplex PCR assay. For the multiplex PCR, a mixture combining 60 forward primers for TCR Vbeta segments and 13 reverse primers for TCR Jbeta segments was used. The CDR3 region of rearranged TCR beta genes was amplified from genomic DNA by a multiplex PCR assay. Amplified TCR beta libraries were sequenced as 87-base-pair reads on the Illumina HiSeq System. Concerning the study's data processing: A later analysis counted about 80 million unique TCR beta chains across the 550 to 800 repertoires, and 10 million to 12 million of these chains were shared by at least two donors. Raw reads were error-corrected and collapsed into unique sequences by a nearest-neighbor algorithm in which closely related sequences were merged to remove PCR and sequencing errors. CDR3 sequences were aligned to IMGT reference sequences to assign V, D and J gene segments. For a sequence to be retained, a match of at least six nucleotides was required to both a V gene segment and a J gene segment. Rearrangements were classified as productive when the CDR3 lacked stop codons and remained in frame with V and J, and all other rearrangements were classified as non-productive. CDR3 was defined by IMGT convention, running from the second conserved V-encoded cysteine to the conserved J-encoded phenylalanine. In an earlier analysis of some 550 of the donors, sequences lacking an unambiguous match to a single V gene segment were excluded. An earlier analysis of 500 to 700 of the donors classified V segments as functional when productive rearrangements were above 56.7% and as segregating when the standard deviation between donors was above 5%. A statistical classification framework was built for diagnosing cytomegalovirus status from the catalog of TCR beta chain sequences. In a later analysis, TCR nucleotide sequences were compared against IMGT/GENE-DB human TR gene sequences so that V and J genes could be assigned. The TCRdist pipeline was used in a later analysis to assign CDR3 sequences and most-parsimonious VDJ recombination scenarios. In a later analysis, each TCR beta chain was defined by its CDR3 amino acid sequence together with its V-gene family, and reads without a unique V-gene family were excluded. A later analysis removed 550 to 700 highly shared, low-generation-probability nucleotide sequences to deal with suspected cross-contamination and a sequencing artifact. In a later analysis, a clonal expansion index was calculated for each public chain from normalized within-repertoire ranks of inferred template counts. In a later analysis, generation probabilities were computed using a VDJ recombination model fitted to out-of-frame rearrangements, and the results were checked against IGoR. In a later analysis, hypergeometric tests were used to score TCR-TCR, TCR-HLA and TCR-CMV co-occurrence, with a repertoire-size bias correction applied to TCR pairs. A later analysis estimated false discovery rates by permuting HLA or CMV assignments 20 times. A later analysis grouped co-occurring TCRs with DBSCAN, adding TCRdist sequence similarity when clustering within HLA-allele-positive subsets. Repertoires with fewer than 30,000 or more than 120,000 public chains were left out of co-occurrence clustering, as were about five repertoires with anomalous nucleotide sharing. In TCRdb, the immuneACCESS table is reduced to in-frame sequences with V and J assigned. These tables do not hold every clone; where another copy was compared, an unresolved V gene accounts for under half, and the others remain unexplained. That table gives V, J and clone size, and the DNA gave D and trimming. This sample gives over 130,000 clones in total; over 60% of them show up just once. Around 6.3% of the sample is held by the ten biggest clonotypes.

This specimen belongs to a study of cytomegalovirus exposure and HLA in healthy donors (dated by TCRdb to between 2016 and 2019). With respect to the entire study: An earlier analysis of some 600 of the donors reported about 260 Gb of sequence data and around 120 million unique TCR beta sequences obtained from around 190 million T cells. A later analysis re-analyzed previously published TCR beta repertoires from 666 donors and added high-resolution HLA genotyping to study TCR occurrence patterns. In the later analysis, no new phenotypic data were used to find candidate immune exposures; instead, reliance was placed on TCR beta sequences and their occurrence across donors. Among the roughly 390 genotyped donors, approximately 77% belonged to the genetic ancestry cluster associated with self-reported Caucasian donors. In an earlier analysis of around 540 of the donors, high-throughput TCR beta sequencing was used to judge whether each TCR beta V gene segment behaved as functional or pseudogenic. Typing coverage varied by locus: roughly 629-630 donors for A, B, C, DRB1 and DQB1; 522 for DQA1; approximately 610 for DPA1; roughly 450 for DPB1. Donor age, sex, ethnicity and CMV serostatus were collected together with the repertoire data. All discovery cohort repertoires had been generated using a single sequencing platform. Roughly 5 DR-DQ haplotypes were handled as single units for association and clustering, since linkage in the cohort was strong. Both class I and class II loci were covered by HLA typing, at four-digit resolution. Besides the first cohort of roughly 660 subjects, a separate validation cohort made up of roughly 120 different subjects was used. The study combined high-throughput TCR immunosequencing, statistical association of individual TCRs with disease status, and machine learning to predict cytomegalovirus infection status. The T cell repertoires of about 700 subjects were profiled by immunosequencing and related to cytomegalovirus serostatus. The study aimed to test whether signatures of past pathogen exposure could be identified by cataloging public T cell receptors. Among about 400 genotyped donors of the cohort, an average of about 240,000 unique TCR beta nucleotide sequences was sequenced per donor, of which approximately 18% were non-productive. An early release covering roughly 600 HLA-typed donors comprised about 300 gigabases of sequencing data and roughly 85 million unique TCR sequences. In a later genetic analysis, genome-wide SNP genotypes for about three fifths of the 666 donors were used, and that subset was treated as a discovery cohort.

General findings and caveats noted by the study authors: When HLA alleles, especially DR and DQ, strongly co-occurred, TCR associations were difficult to assign to individual alleles. The authors suggested that the approach could potentially be extended to other disease states and immunological phenotypes. A later genetic analysis reported fewer N-insertions in productive TCRs among donors in an Asian-associated ancestry cluster than the roughly 670-donor mean. In a later analysis, 16,951 TCR beta sequences were associated with specific HLA alleles at a false discovery rate of 0.05. The study listed 150 to 200 TCR beta chains as associated with cytomegalovirus. Correlated functional status among segregating V segments might reflect linkage disequilibrium, but an unknown experimental factor could not be ruled out. A few of the identified cytomegalovirus-associated TCR beta chains were confirmed in vitro to be specific for cytomegalovirus antigens. A later genetic analysis associated a missense DCLRE1C variant with V-gene and J-gene trimming of TCR beta chains, and an independent cohort replicated the association. Immune exposure information for the cohort was limited to CMV serostatus. In a later analysis, several top co-occurrence clusters were reported to appear linked to parvovirus B19, influenza, CMV and Epstein-Barr virus. Sequencing depth was assumed to be roughly uniform across donors in the presence/absence analyses, though that assumption may not hold. A later analysis found that TCR association rates varied across HLA loci, with DRB1 alleles showing the most associated TCRs and HLA-C alleles the fewest. A further reported finding was that TCR beta sequences accurately predicted the HLA-A and HLA-B alleles for most subjects in the first cohort. This cohort had only TCR beta chains sequenced, and the lack of alpha or paired-chain data limited which features could be detected. Approximately 16 rarely observed V segments, including chromosome 9 orphons, were excluded from the earlier analysis of about 500 of the donors because counts were too low. The sequencing pipeline was judged likely to have produced a cluster of highly shared sequence variants as a technical artifact. In a later analysis, HLA-associated TCR beta chains were found to be more clonally expanded and to have lower generation probabilities than equally common non-associated chains. Because some donors lacked HLA typing at each locus, the association tests relied only on the typed subset. An earlier analysis of approximately 500 of the donors showed that most TCR beta V segments appeared in productive rearrangements either about 90% or about 30% of the time, which broadly matched IMGT annotations. The classifier was reported to diagnose cytomegalovirus status with high specificity and sensitivity in both the original and validation cohorts. Some IMGT-functional V segments, including TRBV6-2 and TRBV6-3, could not be told apart with the 87-base-pair reads, so those segments were excluded. Most TCR sequences were seen in very few donors, while some public TCRs were found in many individuals. According to a later analysis, most CMV-associated TCR beta chains appeared to be HLA-restricted, and the HLA associations seemed to be driven largely by CMV exposure.

The sequenced material came from PBMCs. This TCR was sampled from a woman between 55 and 75 years old in good health and CMV-seronegative. The rearranged segments are TRBV7-6 and TRBJ2-1; 13 middle bases align to TRBD2. The CDR3 has the sequence CASSLAPTSGGANEQFF. The bases read TGTGCCAGCAGCTTAGCGCCCACTAGCGGGGGGGCCAATGAGCAGTTCTTC.